Presented here are 23 T cell receptor beta chains from one specimen sequenced in a study of OX40 agonist ivuxolimab in advanced cancers. The protocol was immunoSEQ multiplex PCR, while the TCRdb copy is restricted to in-frame clones and leaves out a portion. This sample has tens of thousands of clones, with about 81% found just once. The sample in question was CD4+ or CD8+ T cells sorted from blood, obtained in a trial of the OX40 agonist ivuxolimab. All receptors derive from an adult with an advanced solid tumor such as melanoma, head and neck, liver or kidney cancer.

The chain links TRBV25-1 to TRBJ1-1; TRBD1 matches 8 bases. CDR3 size: 13 residues. Trimming cost V 4 bases and J 5 bases; bases outside gene matches: 3. CDR1 and CDR2 (germline): MGHDK, SYGVNS. The CDR3: CASSADRGTEAFF. DNA of the CDR3: TGTGCCAGCAGTGCCGACAGGGGAACTGAAGCTTTCTTT.

The chain joins TRBV7-9 to TRBJ2-1; possible D gene TRBD2, 6 bases. The CDR3 totals 12 residues. V was pared by 5 bases and J by 10 bases, with 12 bases between. Germline V gene sequence: CDR1 SEHNR, CDR2 FQNEAQ (reference sequence). The CDR3 protein is CASSRGSGEQFF. The CDR3 DNA reads TGTGCCAGCAGCCGGGGGTCCGGGGAGCAGTTCTTC.

This chain joins TRBV28 and TRBJ1-5, with D possibly TRBD1 on 5 matching bases. Trimming removed 6 bases from V and 3 bases from J, with 18 bases in between. This CDR3 region has 16 residues. Germline V lookup: CDR1 MDHEN, CDR2 SYDVKM. The CDR3 DNA sequence: TGTGCCAGCAGCTCACCCATGGACAAAATCAATCAGCCCCAGCATTTT. Translating it yields CASSSPMDKINQPQHF.

This chain joins TRBV6-6 and TRBJ1-3; TRBD1 matches 8 bases. Trimming removed 5 bases from V and 2 bases from J; junction bases left unmatched: 5. This CDR3 comprises 15 residues. Germline CDR1 MNHNY, CDR2 SVGAGI (reference sequence). The CDR3 sequence is CASSRPTGAGNTIYF. CDR3 sequence (DNA): TGTGCCAGCAGTCGCCCGACAGGGGCTGGAAACACCATATATTTT.

V is TRBV5-5 and J is TRBJ1-5, with TRBD1 identical over 7 bases. The CDR3 has 16 residues. V was pared by 4 bases and J by 6 bases, with 13 bases of the junction left unmatched. CDR1 SGHKS and CDR2 YYEKEE come from the germline V gene (reference sequence). The CDR3 loop is CASSPGSDRVGQPQHF. CDR3 bases: TGTGCCAGCAGCCCCGGCTCAGACAGGGTCGGTCAGCCCCAGCATTTT.

This clone has just a few counts. The gene calls are TRBV28 and TRBJ1-5, with a tentative D call TRBD1 (6 bases). V lost 2 bases to trimming and J lost 6 bases, with 8 bases between them. Per germline, CDR1 MDHEN and CDR2 SYDVKM. The CDR3 is 13 amino acids. The CDR3 sequence: CASSLRGSQPQHF. The DNA for the CDR3 is TGTGCCAGCAGTTTAAGGGGGTCTCAGCCCCAGCATTTT.

V gene TRBV10-3 combines with J gene TRBJ1-4; D is uncertain. In germline, CDR1 is ENHRY, CDR2 SYGVKD. This CDR3 is 13 amino acids long. V lost 0 bases to trimming and J lost 14 bases, with 13 bases between them. The CDR3 DNA reads as TGTGCCATCAGTGAGTCGAGTTCGTCGACGCTGTTTTTT. Protein sequence: CAISESSSSTLFF.

Here the CDR3 reads CASSLLDRGQGTEAFF. The CDR3 coding sequence is TGTGCCAGCAGTTTATTGGACAGGGGGCAGGGCACTGAAGCTTTCTTT. The chain combines TRBV28 with TRBJ1-1, with 11 bases aligning to TRBD1. Germline V gene data show CDR1 as MDHEN and CDR2 as SYDVKM. The V gene end was trimmed by 1 base and the J gene end by 4 bases; junction bases not matched to a gene: 5. The CDR3 length is 16 residues.

The V and J genes are TRBV27 and TRBJ1-2; 7 nucleotides align to TRBD1. The J segment lost 3 bases and the V segment lost 3 bases, leaving 13 bases of the junction unmatched. The germline V gene encodes CDR1 MNHEY and CDR2 SMNVEV (reference sequence). The CDR3 is made up of 17 amino acids. CDR3: CASSFAKPNDRDYGYTF. CDR3 in DNA: TGTGCCAGCAGTTTTGCCAAACCCAACGACAGGGACTATGGCTACACCTTC.

This clone was counted a single time. This rearrangement joins TRBV4-3 to TRBJ2-3; TRBD1 matches at 8 bases. The CDR3 covers 17 residues. CDR1 and CDR2 (germline): LGHNA, YSLEER. J was trimmed by 4 bases and V by 0 bases; bases with no gene match: 9. The CDR3 protein is CASSQEEQGALADTQYF. The DNA for the CDR3 is TGCGCCAGCAGCCAAGAGGAGCAGGGGGCCCTGGCAGATACGCAGTATTTT.

The chain combines TRBV19 with TRBJ2-3, with 8 bases lining up with TRBD1. The germline V gene encodes CDR1 LNHDA and CDR2 SQIVND (reference sequence). The junction had 10 bases not matched to a gene; V was cut back by 7 bases and J by 1 base. The CDR3 length is 16 residues. In DNA, the CDR3 is TGTGCCAGTACTCAAAATCCGGGACAGGGCACAGATACGCAGTATTTT. Translated: CASTQNPGQGTDTQYF.

The gene calls are TRBV7-2 and TRBJ2-3, with D possibly being TRBD2 (6 bases). V dropped 5 bases and J dropped 2 bases, with 11 bases sitting between them. The CDR3 length is 14 residues. Per germline, CDR1 SGHTA and CDR2 FQGNSA. CDR3: CASSVSGDTDTQYF. The DNA for the CDR3 is TGTGCCAGCAGCGTTAGCGGTGACACAGATACGCAGTATTTT.

J is TRBJ2-7 and V is TRBV28; tentative D call: TRBD2 (6 bases). The V and J ends lost 2 bases and 2 bases respectively, with 13 bases between them. The CDR3 spans 15 residues. In germline, CDR1 is MDHEN, CDR2 SYDVKM. This CDR3 is CASSLTPGLTYEQYF. CDR3 nucleotide sequence: TGTGCCAGCAGTTTAACTCCGGGACTCACCTACGAGCAGTACTTC.

J is TRBJ1-5 and V is TRBV28; the match to TRBD1 covers 8 bases. Germline V gives CDR1 MDHEN, CDR2 SYDVKM. This CDR3 contains 15 residues. The V and J ends lost 1 base and 6 bases, in that order; junction bases with no gene match: 5. The CDR3 is CASSLYNRGSQPQHF. Written as DNA, the CDR3 is TGTGCCAGCAGTTTATACAACAGGGGGTCTCAGCCCCAGCATTTT.

The V call is TRBV19, the J call TRBJ1-4; D not resolved. CDR1 is LNHDA, CDR2 SQIVND, per germline (reference sequence). The V end lost 10 bases, the J end lost 5 bases, and 17 bases lay between the germline ends. CDR3 size: 14 residues. Written as DNA, the CDR3 is TGTGCCACCGTAAGGACGGGAGGAAATGAAAAACTGTTTTTT. Translation: CATVRTGGNEKLFF.

Note on this clone: Other DNA sequences from this sample encode an identical CDR3 as well. J is TRBJ2-3 and V is TRBV6-6; D unclear. The CDR3 extends over 13 amino acids. Trimming left V 0 bases short and J 5 bases short, with 6 bases between. CDR1 MNHNY and CDR2 SVGAGI come from the germline V gene (reference sequence). The chain's CDR3 is CASSYSKLDTQYF. The CDR3 DNA follows: TGTGCCAGCAGTTACTCGAAGCTAGATACGCAGTATTTT.

The chain couples TRBV28 to TRBJ2-1; 11 bases map to TRBD2. J gave up 2 bases and V 6 bases, and 15 bases lay outside the gene matches. This CDR3 comprises 19 residues. Germline assignment: CDR1 MDHEN and CDR2 SYDVKM. CDR3 sequence (DNA): TGTGCCAGCAGACCCGGGACTAGCGGATCGGAAGGGACCTACAATGAGCAGTTCTTC. It is translated as CASRPGTSGSEGTYNEQFF.

The V gene is TRBV19, the J gene TRBJ2-5; 7 nucleotides align to TRBD2. The junction had 11 bases not matched to a gene; V was cut back by 5 bases and J by 5 bases. The CDR3 extends over 15 amino acids. Germline-derived CDR1 and CDR2 are LNHDA and SQIVND (reference sequence). CDR3 residues: CASSGNLAVKETQYF. The CDR3 nucleotides are TGTGCCAGTAGTGGCAACCTAGCGGTAAAGGAGACCCAGTACTTC.

This sequence joins TRBV10-3 and TRBJ1-1, with D hard to call. V was trimmed by 4 bases and J by 4 bases, leaving 10 bases between them. The CDR3 sequence is 13 residues long. Germline V gene sequence: CDR1 ENHRY, CDR2 SYGVKD. The CDR3 region is CAISAVLSTEAFF. The CDR3 DNA is TGTGCCATCAGTGCGGTCCTTAGCACTGAAGCTTTCTTT.

The V gene is TRBV5-6, the J gene TRBJ2-3; TRBD2 is a possible D gene (5 bases). Trimming took off 0 bases at V and 5 bases at J, with 10 bases between the two ends. Per germline, CDR1 SGHDT and CDR2 YYEEEE. CDR3 size: 14 residues. The CDR3 nucleotides are TGTGCCAGCAGCTTGGCCCCACGGGAAGATACGCAGTATTTT. Encoded protein: CASSLAPREDTQYF.

The V and J genes are TRBV5-1 and TRBJ2-1; D gene uncertain. This CDR3 has 15 residues. Germline CDR1 is SGHRS and CDR2 is YFSETQ. The ends were cut back, 0 bases at V and 0 bases at J, with 7 bases in the middle. The CDR3 DNA sequence: TGCGCCAGCAGCTTGGCCGGAAGCTCCTACAATGAGCAGTTCTTC. This translates into CASSLAGSSYNEQFF.

The J gene is TRBJ2-1, the V gene TRBV5-8, with 8 bases aligning to TRBD1. V shed 4 bases, J shed 5 bases, and the junction held 2 bases outside the gene matches. The germline V gene encodes CDR1 SGHTS and CDR2 YDEGEE. The CDR3 totals 13 residues. The CDR3 protein is CASSPDRDNEQFF. CDR3 nucleotide sequence: TGTGCCAGCAGCCCGGACAGGGACAATGAGCAGTTCTTC.

V gene TRBV7-2 combines with J gene TRBJ2-4; no reliable D call. The germline V gene has CDR1 SGHTA and CDR2 FQGNSA. Trimming took off 3 bases at V and 0 bases at J, with 9 bases between the two ends. The CDR3 is 15 residues long. This chain's CDR3 is CASSFRAQAKNIQYF. The DNA for the CDR3 is TGTGCCAGCAGCTTTCGGGCCCAAGCCAAAAACATTCAGTACTTC.